The clone carrying this T cell receptor beta chain was observed a single time. The data were taken from a study of technical replicates of blood from a few donors. Only in-frame clones appear in the TCRdb table, and some are missing; sequencing was by immunoSEQ multiplex PCR. The sample lists some 31,000 clones, roughly nine tenths occurring once. V lost 4 bases and J lost 10; bases outside the gene matches: 12. The CDR3 extends over 15 amino acids. CDR1 is SGHTA, CDR2 FQGNSA, per germline. The specimen sequenced was PBMCs. This sequence originates from a human donor in good health. Some clones in this sample may be carry-over from other donors' samples. V usage is TRBV7-2 and J usage is TRBJ2-1, with TRBD2 matching over 8 bases. In DNA form, the CDR3 reads TGTGCCAGCAGCTCCTCGATTAGCGGGGTGGGAGAGCAGTTCTTC. It specifies CASSSSISGVGEQFF.